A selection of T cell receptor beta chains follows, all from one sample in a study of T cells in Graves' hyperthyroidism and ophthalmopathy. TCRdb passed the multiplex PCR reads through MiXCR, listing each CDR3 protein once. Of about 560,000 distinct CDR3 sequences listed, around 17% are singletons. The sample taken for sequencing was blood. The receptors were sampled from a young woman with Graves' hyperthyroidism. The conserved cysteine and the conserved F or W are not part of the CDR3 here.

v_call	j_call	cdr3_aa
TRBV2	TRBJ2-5	ASSGDGALQETQY
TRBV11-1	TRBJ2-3	ASSPGGAFTDTQY
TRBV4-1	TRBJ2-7	ASSQGHTGEQY
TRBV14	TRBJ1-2	ASSQDRGTSLGYT
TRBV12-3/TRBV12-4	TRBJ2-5	ASSFPEQETQY
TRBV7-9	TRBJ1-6	ASSLGDREYSPLH
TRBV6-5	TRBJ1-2	ASSYSPPGPRGSGYGYT
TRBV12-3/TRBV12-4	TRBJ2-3	ASSSAAASMTDTQY
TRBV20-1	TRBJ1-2	SARSRPGDGYT
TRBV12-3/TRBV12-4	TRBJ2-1	ASNSRGVGNEQF
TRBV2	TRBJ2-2	ASSVGGLSTGELF
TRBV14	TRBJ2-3	ASSQDQTTYTDTQY
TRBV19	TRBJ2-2	ASSIEGDTGELF
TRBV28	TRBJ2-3	ASSFGITDTQY
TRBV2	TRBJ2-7	ASSEARVGLAPREQY
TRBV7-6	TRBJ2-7	ASSASLGEQY